The present T cell receptor beta chain was sequenced within a study of cytotoxic CD8 clonotypes in ibrutinib-treated CLL. General observations from the study: Baseline levels were approached again at progression, after clonality had risen at ibrutinib response. Contraction or stability on treatment characterized the public clonotypes, which were uncommon.

Measured with immunoSEQ multiplex PCR; TCRdb has only the in-frame clones, and not every one. This sample yields over 100,000 clones, of which about 50% are seen a single time; 35% to 40% belongs to the top ten. CDR3 length: 13 residues. Germline trimming cut 7 bases from V and 5 bases from J; bases unmatched to any gene: 10. Germline CDR1 and CDR2: SQVTM and ANQGSEA. A note on this clone: Antigen unknown.

As input for TCR beta libraries, around 2.1 micrograms of genomic DNA came from cryopreserved PBMCs. V and J are TRBV29-1 and TRBJ1-1; 7 positions agree with TRBD1. The sequenced sample was PBMCs, obtained after 24 months of ibrutinib treatment. The clonotype comes from a human donor with chronic lymphocytic leukemia. The CDR3 region is CSGSRQGGTEAFF. CDR3 DNA: TGCAGCGGCTCTCGACAGGGAGGGACTGAAGCTTTCTTT.